This T cell receptor beta chain was observed in a study of a mutant IDH1 vaccine in newly diagnosed glioma. On the study more broadly: In some groups vaccination began 4-6 weeks post-radiotherapy; others received it with temozolomide. The treated population exhibited a male proportion of roughly 62%, a female proportion of around 38%, and a mean age of roughly 41 years. It was radiotherapy, temozolomide, or both that patients received previously, with most receiving both.

Profiled with immunoSEQ multiplex PCR; TCRdb holds only in-frame clones, not every one. The sample lists approximately 110,000 clones; roughly 88% were seen once. With 10 bases removed from V and 1 base from J, the gap between germline ends came to 15 bases. The germline V gene encodes CDR1 SGHRS and CDR2 YFSETQ. This CDR3 has 14 amino acids. Time point given: week 11, during vaccination. Topical imiquimod accompanied each vaccine dose, which consisted of 300 ug of mutant IDH1 20-mer peptide. A note on this clone: Its antigen is not known.

The V and J genes are TRBV5-1 and TRBJ2-4; tentatively, D is TRBD1 or TRBD2 (5 bases each). The sequences come from PBMCs, collected from a glioma patient whose treatment included an IDH1 peptide vaccine. This TCR was sampled from a woman aged 50 to 60 with glioma. CDR3: CASRDPRAKNIQYF. CDR3 nucleotides: TGCGCCTCTCGGGACCCTCGGGCCAAAAACATTCAGTACTTC.